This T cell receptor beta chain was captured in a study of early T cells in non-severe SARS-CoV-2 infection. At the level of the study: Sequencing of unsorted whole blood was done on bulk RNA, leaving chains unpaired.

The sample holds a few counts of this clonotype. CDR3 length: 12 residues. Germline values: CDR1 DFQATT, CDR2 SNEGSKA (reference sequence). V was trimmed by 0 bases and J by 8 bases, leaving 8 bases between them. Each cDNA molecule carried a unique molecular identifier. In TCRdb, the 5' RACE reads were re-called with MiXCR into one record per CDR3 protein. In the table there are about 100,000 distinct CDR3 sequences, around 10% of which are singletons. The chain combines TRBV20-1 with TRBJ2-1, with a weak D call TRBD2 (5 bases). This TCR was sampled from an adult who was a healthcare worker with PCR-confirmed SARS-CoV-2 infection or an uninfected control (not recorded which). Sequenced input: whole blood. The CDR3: CSARDRRHEQFF. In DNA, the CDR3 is TGCAGTGCTAGAGATAGGAGGCATGAGCAGTTCTTC.